The entry below gives a single T cell receptor (beta chain) sequence along with its context. Antigen: not known. TCR sequencing used cDNA made by reverse transcription of extracted RNA. Using immunoSEQ multiplex PCR, the repertoire was profiled, and TCRdb retains in-frame clones only, with some absent. Among roughly 280,000 clones listed, over 45% were seen once. Treatment specified: oral pan-JAK inhibitor, 5-10 mg twice daily. The data stem from a study of CD8+ T cells in alopecia areata. Across the study: Tofacitinib administration to treated patients was oral, at 5 to 10 mg twice daily. Findings of the study overall: During tofacitinib treatment, many expanded lesional clones remained in scalp and blood. Administration of tofacitinib significantly diminished scalp clonality and expanded CD8+ clones within the top 100.

In germline, CDR1 is SNHLY, CDR2 FYNNEI. There are 14 residues in the CDR3. With 9 bases clipped from V and 7 bases from J, the junction kept 9 bases outside the gene matches. The source material was CD4+ T cells sorted from blood, sampled at roughly week 53, from a patient treated with tofacitinib. This clonotype was sampled from a human donor with alopecia areata. This chain uses TRBV2 with TRBJ2-4, with 10 nucleotides matching TRBD1. The CDR3 loop reads CASAGTGAGNIQYF. CDR3 in DNA: TGTGCCAGTGCCGGGACAGGGGCGGGGAACATTCAGTACTTC. The variable domain in full, with the rest retrieved from reference TRBV2 and TRBJ2-4, is EPEVTQTPSHQVTQMGQEVILRCVPISNHLYFYWYRQILGQKVEFLVSFYNNEISEKSEIFDDQFSVERPDGSNFTLKIRSTKLEDSAMYFCASAGTGAGNIQYFGAGTRLSVL.